Listed below are T cell receptor beta chains from one sample, sequenced in a study of T cell repertoires in cytomegalovirus infection. One entry per CDR3 protein, called by TCRdb with MiXCR from the reads. This table holds about 400,000 distinct CDR3 sequences, about a sixth found once. The specimen was PBMCs. Receptors originate from a human donor in good health (CMV status not recorded). Some clones in this sample may be carry-over from other donors' samples. The CDR3 runs from the conserved cysteine through the conserved F or W. The order of the fields is CDR3 length, J gene, V gene, clone size, D gene, CDR3 protein, CDR3 DNA. D genes are given only for firm matches. Size values are once, few and many counts, or a class for expanded clones, and some rows have none.

14 TRBJ2-5 TRBV20-1 - TRBD1 CSARGDRVQETQYF TGCAGTGCTAGGGGGGACAGGGTTCAAGAGACCCAGTACTTC
18 TRBJ1-1 TRBV7-2 many TRBD1 CASEGVGRDRGVYTEAFF TGTGCCAGCGAAGGGGTTGGACGGGACAGGGGTGTGTACACTGAAGCTTTCTTT
14 TRBJ2-1 TRBV27 few - CASSLLRTPNEQFF TGTGCCAGCAGTTTACTAAGGACTCCCAATGAGCAGTTCTTC
14 TRBJ1-6 TRBV5-4 - - CASGRARGNSPLHF TGTGCCAGCGGAAGGGCGCGGGGTAATTCACCCCTCCACTTT
15 TRBJ2-2 TRBV6-5 few TRBD1 CASRRGQGRSGELFF TGTGCCAGCAGACGAGGACAGGGTAGATCAGGGGAGCTGTTTTTT
16 TRBJ2-3 TRBV3-1 few TRBD2 CASSRGTSGGADTQYF TGTGCCAGCAGCCGGGGGACTAGCGGGGGGGCAGATACGCAGTATTTT
11 TRBJ2-3 TRBV11-3 many - CASSLANTQYF TGTGCCAGCAGCTTAGCCAATACGCAGTATTTT
15 TRBJ2-1 TRBV7-6 few TRBD1 CASSLKEGTGDEQFF TGTGCCAGCAGCTTAAAGGAAGGGACAGGGGATGAGCAGTTCTTC
11 TRBJ1-1 TRBV12-3/TRBV12-4 few - CARGGEGMAFF TGTGCCCGCGGGGGTGAGGGGATGGCTTTCTTT
19 TRBJ1-6 TRBV27 few - CASSLRPQGLENYNSPLHF TGTGCCAGCAGTCTCCGGCCACAGGGACTCGAGAACTATAATTCACCCCTCCACTTT
12 TRBJ2-5 TRBV29-1 many - CSVDGGGKTQYF TGCAGCGTTGACGGTGGGGGAAAGACCCAGTACTTC
11 TRBJ1-2 TRBV12-3/TRBV12-4 - - CASSTRTGYTF TGTGCCAGCAGTACCCGGACAGGCTACACCTTC
14 TRBJ1-5 TRBV15 once - CATSRDSQGQPQHF TGTGCCACCAGCAGAGATTCCCAGGGTCAGCCCCAGCATTTT
12 TRBJ2-3 TRBV5-1 - TRBD1 CASAPDRGTQYF TGCGCCAGCGCTCCAGACAGGGGGACGCAGTATTTT
18 TRBJ2-3 TRBV7-2 many TRBD2 CASSLIPTSGSYGDTQYF TGTGCCAGCAGCTTAATCCCGACTAGCGGGAGCTATGGAGATACGCAGTATTTT
14 TRBJ1-1 TRBV7-9 few - CASSLGARVAEAFF TGTGCCAGCAGCTTAGGGGCCAGGGTAGCTGAAGCTTTCTTT
14 TRBJ2-3 TRBV15 - TRBD2 CATRTSGNTDTQYF TGTGCCACCCGCACTAGCGGAAACACAGATACGCAGTATTTT
15 TRBJ2-5 TRBV4-1 - - CASSQESYGEYPQYF TGTGCCAGCAGCCAAGAATCATATGGGGAGTACCCACAGTACTTC
17 TRBJ2-3 TRBV27 - TRBD2 CASSLIRGGGSTDTQYF TGTGCCAGCAGTTTAATCCGGGGGGGGGGAAGCACAGATACGCAGTATTTT
17 TRBJ2-3 TRBV10-3 few TRBD2 CAIRDRTGTSLTDTQYF TGTGCCATCAGGGACAGGACCGGGACTAGCCTCACAGATACGCAGTATTTT
16 TRBJ2-1 TRBV11-2 many - CASSLEVRTNPGEQFF TGTGCCAGCAGCTTAGAGGTGCGGACTAACCCAGGTGAGCAGTTCTTC
14 TRBJ2-7 TRBV11-2 many TRBD2 CASSRSGLSYEQYF TGTGCCAGCAGCCGGTCGGGACTATCCTACGAGCAGTACTTC
17 TRBJ2-1 TRBV7-2 many TRBD2 CASSYDRGLAGGNEQFF TGTGCCAGCAGCTATGACCGGGGGCTAGCGGGAGGAAATGAGCAGTTCTTC
14 TRBJ2-5 TRBV5-3 few - CASSFPQAQETQYF TGTGCCAGCAGCTTCCCCCAGGCGCAAGAGACCCAGTACTTC
16 TRBJ2-3 TRBV28 once - CASSFARAGGTDTQYF TGTGCCAGCAGTTTTGCGAGGGCCGGAGGCACAGATACGCAGTATTTT
16 TRBJ2-3 TRBV19 - - CASSILYGRSADTQYF TGTGCCAGTAGTATACTCTACGGGCGGTCTGCAGATACGCAGTATTTT
14 TRBJ2-1 TRBV7-2 many - CASSNRLESNEQFF TGTGCCAGCAGCAATCGACTAGAAAGCAATGAGCAGTTCTTC
16 TRBJ1-1 TRBV6-2/TRBV6-3 - TRBD1 CASSYGTGLYYTEAFF TGTGCCAGCAGTTACGGGACAGGCCTTTACTACACTGAAGCTTTCTTT
11 TRBJ1-2 TRBV2 - - CASKSLYGYTF TGTGCCAGCAAATCCCTCTATGGCTACACCTTC
16 TRBJ2-2 TRBV11-1 - TRBD2 CASSPLRGGGAGELFF TGTGCCAGCAGCCCCCTTAGGGGCGGGGGGGCCGGGGAGCTGTTTTTT
13 TRBJ1-6 TRBV4-1 - - CASSMRPSSPLHF TGCGCCAGCAGCATGCGACCGAGTTCACCCCTCCACTTT
15 TRBJ2-5 TRBV20-1 - TRBD2 CSARTSGTYQETQYF TGCAGTGCTCGTACTAGCGGGACGTACCAAGAGACCCAGTACTTC
19 TRBJ2-1 TRBV5-1 few TRBD2 CASSFTGSLAGTRGYEQFF TGCGCCAGCAGCTTCACAGGGTCACTAGCGGGTACAAGGGGGTATGAGCAGTTCTTC
16 TRBJ1-1 TRBV28 few TRBD1 CASSSSVGQGNTEAFF TGTGCCAGCAGTTCATCCGTGGGACAGGGGAACACTGAAGCTTTCTTT
14 TRBJ1-5 TRBV28 - - CASSWGISNQPQHF TGTGCCAGCAGTTGGGGTATAAGCAATCAGCCCCAGCATTTT
17 TRBJ2-2 TRBV5-1 - - CASSFGLLKGYTGELFF TGCGCCAGCAGCTTCGGACTTCTAAAAGGGTACACCGGGGAGCTGTTTTTT
15 TRBJ2-2 TRBV5-5 - - CASSSYITNTGELFF TGTGCCAGCAGCTCTTATATAACGAACACCGGGGAGCTGTTTTTT
16 TRBJ1-3 TRBV7-2 many - CASSLTSAAPGNTIYF TGTGCCAGCAGCTTAACTTCGGCAGCCCCGGGGAACACCATATATTTT
14 TRBJ2-5 TRBV7-2 many - CASSSWDTAETQYF TGTGCCAGCAGTTCTTGGGACACAGCAGAGACCCAGTACTTC
15 TRBJ2-3 TRBV20-1 - TRBD2 CSARDLREGTDTQYF TGCAGTGCTAGAGATTTGCGGGAGGGCACAGATACGCAGTATTTT
14 TRBJ2-3 TRBV2 - TRBD2 CASSRGDLTDTQYF TGTGCCAGCAGTCGGGGGGACCTCACAGATACGCAGTATTTT
11 TRBJ2-1 TRBV7-8 many - CASSLMDEQFF TGTGCCAGCAGCCTAATGGATGAGCAGTTCTTC
15 TRBJ2-7 TRBV20-1 few - CSARDLSQEPYEQYF TGCAGTGCTAGAGATTTAAGTCAAGAGCCCTACGAGCAGTACTTC
16 TRBJ1-5 TRBV4-1 many - CASSQDYRAGNQPQHF TGCGCCAGCAGCCAAGATTACAGAGCTGGGAATCAGCCCCAGCATTTT
18 TRBJ2-7 TRBV7-2 few TRBD2 CASSLWGGLAGTAYEQYF TGTGCCAGCAGCTTATGGGGAGGACTAGCGGGAACGGCCTACGAGCAGTACTTC
14 TRBJ1-1 TRBV27 - TRBD1 CASNPTGLNTEAFF TGTGCCAGCAATCCGACAGGGTTGAACACTGAAGCTTTCTTT
15 TRBJ1-1 TRBV10-2 few TRBD1 CASSVVGRGQGEAFF TGCGCCAGCAGTGTCGTGGGGAGGGGGCAGGGTGAAGCTTTCTTT
14 TRBJ2-7 TRBV30 - TRBD2 CAWNSGKGLYEQYF TGTGCCTGGAACAGCGGGAAGGGGCTCTACGAGCAGTACTTC
15 TRBJ2-7 TRBV11-2 many TRBD2 CASRPTSGRLYEQYF TGTGCCAGCAGGCCGACTAGCGGGAGACTCTACGAGCAGTACTTC
15 TRBJ1-4 TRBV4-2 many TRBD1 CASSQRQGRVEKLFF TGTGCCAGCAGCCAAAGACAGGGTCGGGTTGAAAAACTGTTTTTT
17 TRBJ1-4 TRBV27 - - CASRPRADPRLNEKLFF TGTGCCAGCAGACCTAGGGCCGACCCCCGGCTTAATGAAAAACTGTTTTTT
17 TRBJ1-2 TRBV7-2 - TRBD1 CASILDPRQGLNYGYTF TGTGCCAGCATCCTAGACCCCCGACAGGGACTTAACTATGGCTACACCTTC
20 TRBJ2-1 TRBV7-2 many TRBD2 CASSSPKGGSSGRSYNEQFF TGTGCCAGCAGCTCCCCAAAGGGAGGTTCTAGCGGGAGGAGTTACAATGAGCAGTTCTTC
19 TRBJ2-3 TRBV2 few - CASSEAKRTATMGTDTQYF TGTGCCAGCAGTGAAGCGAAAAGAACCGCGACCATGGGCACAGATACGCAGTATTTT
10 TRBJ1-1 TRBV29-1 - - CSVANTEAFF TGCAGCGTTGCGAACACTGAAGCTTTCTTT
14 TRBJ2-3 TRBV7-8 many TRBD2 CATLAGRVGDTQYF TGTGCCACCCTAGCGGGGAGGGTGGGAGATACGCAGTATTTT
16 TRBJ2-7 TRBV18 - TRBD1 CASSPRGGTSSYEQYF TGTGCCAGCTCACCCCGAGGGGGCACGAGCTCCTACGAGCAGTACTTC
15 TRBJ2-3 TRBV4-2 many TRBD2 CASSPGTSGKSTQYF TGTGCCAGCAGCCCAGGGACTAGCGGGAAAAGCACGCAGTATTTT
15 TRBJ1-2 TRBV10-3 many - CAISAVVATGYGYTF TGTGCCATCAGTGCCGTGGTTGCGACAGGCTATGGCTACACCTTC
12 TRBJ2-5 TRBV6-6 few - CATSRVGETQYF TGTGCCACCAGTCGGGTCGGGGAGACCCAGTACTTC